One and the same sample provided the 25 T cell receptor beta chains below, sequenced in a study of shared clonotypes between healthy human individuals. Sequencing used immunoSEQ multiplex PCR; TCRdb keeps in-frame clones, though not all of them. The data show about 990,000 clones, with about 84% seen just once and roughly 0.61% held by the top ten. Material for sequencing was memory CD4+ T cells from PBMCs. Subset defined: CD45RA-negative fraction. The receptors stem from a man aged 18 to 29 in good health. Some clones in this sample may be carry-over from other donors' samples.

The chain employs TRBV4-1 and TRBJ2-1; D not certain. V lost 7 bases and J lost 3, with 10 bases in between. The CDR3 extends over 13 amino acids. Looked up from germline, CDR1 is MGHRA and CDR2 is YSYEKL. The CDR3 coding sequence is TGCGCCAGCAAGATGGACGTCTACAATGAGCAGTTCTTC. As protein: CASKMDVYNEQFF.

V gene TRBV5-1 combines with J gene TRBJ2-7, with D hard to call. The germline V gene has CDR1 SGHRS and CDR2 YFSETQ. CDR3 length equals 16 residues. Trimming removed 0 bases from V and 0 bases from J, with 13 bases in between. CDR3 sequence: CASSLGWTESSYEQYF. The CDR3 DNA sequence: TGCGCCAGCAGCTTGGGATGGACGGAGAGCTCCTACGAGCAGTACTTC. The complete variable domain, with remaining parts taken from reference TRBV5-1 and TRBJ2-7, reads KAGVTQTPRYLIKTRGQQVTLSCSPISGHRSVSWYQQTPGQGLQFLFEYFSETQRNKGNFPGRFSGRQFSNSRSEMNVSTLELGDSALYLCASSLGWTESSYEQYFGPGTRLTVT.

The V call is TRBV4-3, the J call TRBJ2-3; D is ambiguous. V was cut by 1 base and J by 6 bases, with 11 bases left in between. CDR3 size: 14 residues. Germline values: CDR1 LGHNA, CDR2 YSLEER. Here the CDR3 reads CASSQASAIDTQYF. CDR3 DNA: TGCGCCAGCAGCCAAGCCTCGGCTATCGATACGCAGTATTTT.

In regard to this clone: A much bigger clone sits one base away, suggesting this may be a read error. This sequence joins TRBV7-2 and TRBJ2-1, with D hard to call. The CDR3 totals 13 residues. In germline, CDR1 is SGHTA, CDR2 FQGNSA. V was pared by 4 bases and J by 0 bases, with 4 bases between. The DNA for the CDR3 is TGTGCCAGCAGCTCCAGCTCCTACAATGAGCAGTTCTTC. This gives the protein CASSSSSYNEQFF. The whole variable domain, filled in from reference TRBV7-2 and TRBJ2-1, reads GAGVSQSPSNKVTEKGKDVELRCDPISGHTALYWYRQSLGQGLEFLIYFQGNSAPDKSGLPSDRFSAERTGGSVSTLTIQRTQQEDSAVYLCASSSSSYNEQFFGPGTRLTVL.

For the CDR3, the DNA is TGTGCCAGCAGTTCCGCGCGACAGGGAGGCCAAACCGCCCCCGAGCAGTACTTC. Translating gives CASSSARQGGQTAPEQYF. The rearrangement links TRBV28 to TRBJ2-7; the D gene is possibly TRBD1 (7 bases). V lost 4 bases and J 6 bases, leaving 28 bases between the germline ends. Germline CDR1 and CDR2: MDHEN and SYDVKM. The CDR3 runs to 18 residues.

Comment on this clone: This CDR3 is also generated by other DNA sequences in the sample. The chain carries TRBV27 and TRBJ2-5, with 11 bases aligning to TRBD1. With 5 bases clipped from V and 2 bases from J, the junction kept 4 bases outside the gene matches. This CDR3 is built from 15 residues. The germline gives CDR1 MNHEY, CDR2 SMNVEV (reference sequence). CDR3 sequence: CASSPRDRGQETQYF. In DNA, the CDR3 is TGTGCCAGCAGTCCGAGGGACAGGGGGCAAGAGACCCAGTACTTC.

Details on this clone: A much more abundant neighbour one base away suggests this may be a read error. The sample has other DNA sequences that encode this CDR3 too. The chain links TRBV27 to TRBJ2-7; D uncertain. The CDR3 extends over 9 amino acids. V was cut by 6 bases and J by 4 bases, with 1 base left in between. Germline V gene sequence: CDR1 MNHEY, CDR2 SMNVEV (reference sequence). The CDR3 DNA reads as TGTGCCAGCAGATACGAGCAGTACTTC. Protein: CASRYEQYF.

In its sample, this clone was seen a few times. This rearrangement joins TRBV4-2 to TRBJ1-1; D call uncertain. Germline CDR1 and CDR2: LGHNA and YNFKEQ. V lost 1 base, J lost 0 bases, and 6 bases lay in between. The CDR3 spans 14 residues. The CDR3 DNA is TGTGCCAGCAGCCAAGGCGAGTTGAACACTGAAGCTTTCTTT. This codes for CASSQGELNTEAFF.

The chain combines TRBV15 with TRBJ2-5; 8 nucleotides align to TRBD2. The CDR3 loop spans 15 amino acids. In germline, CDR1 is LNHNV, CDR2 YYDKDF (reference sequence). Trimming removed 8 bases from V and 2 bases from J; junction bases left unmatched: 10. The CDR3 sequence is CATAYSGGRQETQYF. The DNA for the CDR3 is TGTGCCACCGCATACTCGGGCGGGAGGCAAGAGACCCAGTACTTC.

The count of this clone is one. V gene TRBV12-5 combines with J gene TRBJ2-1, with D unclear. The CDR3 is 12 residues long. V dropped 7 bases and J dropped 4 bases, with 8 bases sitting between them. Germline CDR1 reads LGHNT; CDR2 reads FRNRAP. CDR3 loop: CASAREYNEQFF. In nucleotides, the CDR3 is TGTGCTAGTGCTAGGGAATACAATGAGCAGTTCTTC.

J is TRBJ2-1 and V is TRBV7-3, with unresolved D. V was shortened by 5 bases and J by 2 bases, with 7 bases between the two germline ends. Germline CDR1 is SGHTA and CDR2 is FQGTGA. CDR3 length: 13 amino acids. CDR3 protein: CASSIGAYNEQFF. The DNA for the CDR3 is TGTGCCAGCAGCATAGGCGCCTACAATGAGCAGTTCTTC.

This clone was seen once. The J gene is TRBJ2-3, the V gene TRBV6-5, with D uncertain. V lost 2 bases and J lost 4, with 13 bases in between. This CDR3 comprises 15 residues. Germline V gene data show CDR1 as MNHEY and CDR2 as SVGAGI. The CDR3 DNA sequence: TGTGCCAGCAGTTACCGACCACCCCGGGCAGATACGCAGTATTTT. It translates to CASSYRPPRADTQYF.

V and J are TRBV5-1 and TRBJ2-6; D is undetermined. The CDR3 is made up of 19 amino acids. CDR1 and CDR2 (germline): SGHRS, YFSETQ. The germline V and J ends were trimmed by 1 base and 0 bases, with 17 bases remaining between them. In DNA form, the CDR3 reads TGCGCCAGCAGCTTGATTGCAGTTAGTTCAATCTCTGGGGCCAACGTCCTGACTTTC. It yields the protein CASSLIAVSSISGANVLTF.

This chain uses TRBV4-3 with TRBJ2-2, with 8 bases identical to TRBD2. With 5 bases clipped from V and 3 bases from J, the junction kept 8 bases outside the gene matches. Germline V lookup: CDR1 LGHNA, CDR2 YSLEER. The CDR3 is 16 residues long. CDR3 region: CASSSRTSRYTGELFF. As DNA, the CDR3 is TGCGCCAGCAGCTCTCGGACTAGCCGATACACCGGGGAGCTGTTTTTT.

The rearrangement links TRBV10-3 to TRBJ1-1, with 7 bases aligning to TRBD1. J lost 2 bases, V lost 10 bases, and 7 bases had no gene match. This CDR3 is built from 13 residues. Germline V gene data show CDR1 as ENHRY and CDR2 as SYGVKD. The CDR3 DNA is TGTGCCACCCTACAGGGGAAAAACACTGAAGCTTTCTTT. This sequence encodes CATLQGKNTEAFF.

The chain couples TRBV10-3 to TRBJ2-5; D tentatively reads TRBD1 or TRBD2 (5 bases each). CDR1 ENHRY and CDR2 SYGVKD come from the germline V gene. The CDR3 sequence is 15 residues long. The V gene lost 2 bases and the J gene lost 6 bases, with 16 bases spanning the gap. CDR3 sequence reads: CAISEMRGVGKTQYF. The CDR3 coding sequence is TGTGCCATCAGTGAGATGAGGGGCGTTGGAAAGACCCAGTACTTC.

The chain uses TRBV12-5 and TRBJ2-2, with 7 bases identical to TRBD1. Per the germline V gene, CDR1 is LGHNT and CDR2 is FRNRAP. The CDR3 has 16 residues. The V gene end was trimmed by 0 bases and the J gene end by 6 bases; junction bases not matched to a gene: 7. CDR3 in amino acids: CASGLVTGVRAGELFF. In DNA form, the CDR3 reads TGTGCTAGTGGTTTGGTTACAGGGGTGCGGGCCGGGGAGCTGTTTTTT.

V usage is TRBV11-2 and J usage is TRBJ2-3; D not resolved. Trimming pared 5 bases from V and 1 base from J, leaving 7 bases between. This CDR3 is built from 13 residues. The germline CDR1 and CDR2 sequences are SGHAT and FQNNGV. As DNA, the CDR3 is TGTGCCAGCAGCCCCCCGGGCACAGATACGCAGTATTTT. Its translation: CASSPPGTDTQYF.

The CDR3 spells CASSLFAGGGEQYF. Written as DNA, the CDR3 is TGTGCCAGCAGCTTATTTGCGGGAGGGGGGGAGCAGTACTTC. The rearrangement links TRBV7-9 to TRBJ2-7, with TRBD2 matching 9 bases. CDR3 length equals 14 residues. V shed 2 bases, J shed 7 bases, and the junction held 6 bases outside the gene matches. Germline CDR1 is SEHNR and CDR2 is FQNEAQ (reference sequence).

The chain employs TRBV30 and TRBJ2-5; the match to TRBD2 covers 9 bases. The J call could be wrong; TRBJ2-7 is a better fit for the DNA end. Per the germline V gene, CDR1 is GTSNPN and CDR2 is SVGIG (reference sequence). This CDR3 comprises 13 residues. CDR3 sequence reads: CAWRVAGANEQYF. In DNA form, the CDR3 reads TGTGCCTGGAGGGTAGCGGGAGCTAACGAGCAGTACTTC.

This chain joins TRBV18 and TRBJ2-6; D unclear. This CDR3 has 18 amino acids. V was cut by 2 bases and J by 0 bases, with 14 bases left in between. The V gene's germline CDR1 is KGHSH and CDR2 LQKENI. In DNA form, the CDR3 reads TGTGCCAGCTCACCAAGTGATATTAGGGTCTCTGGGGCCAACGTCCTGACTTTC. It yields the protein CASSPSDIRVSGANVLTF.

This clone was recorded only once. It differs at one base from a far larger clone, so likely a read error. The chain combines TRBV28 with TRBJ2-7; TRBD1 agrees at 7 bases. CDR1 is MDHEN, CDR2 SYDVKM, per germline. This CDR3 has 15 residues. V lost 5 bases and J lost 0; bases outside the gene matches: 7. CDR3 sequence reads: CASSPLTGLSYEQYF. Here the CDR3 DNA reads TGTGCCAGCAGTCCGCTGACAGGGCTCTCCTACGAGCAGTACTTC.

A few counts support this clone. The gene calls are TRBV6-6 and TRBJ1-1; TRBD1 might be the D (6 bases). Per the germline V gene, CDR1 is MNHNY and CDR2 is SVGAGI (reference sequence). Trimming pared 3 bases from V and 3 bases from J, leaving 8 bases between. The CDR3 length is 13 residues. CDR3: CASSYGGHTEAFF. The CDR3 DNA sequence: TGTGCCAGCAGTTATGGGGGCCACACTGAAGCTTTCTTT.

This clone has more than one count but fewer than ten. J is TRBJ2-1 and V is TRBV5-1, with 7 bases matching TRBD2. This CDR3 contains 14 residues. Germline CDR1 reads SGHRS; CDR2 reads YFSETQ. V was pared by 0 bases and J by 9 bases, with 6 bases of the junction left unmatched. Here the CDR3 reads CASSLGQGGVEQFF. DNA of the CDR3: TGCGCCAGCAGCTTGGGGCAGGGAGGGGTTGAGCAGTTCTTC.

The chain recombines TRBV19 with TRBJ1-2, with D unclear. The CDR3 spans 13 residues. Germline V gives CDR1 LNHDA, CDR2 SQIVND (reference sequence). Deletions cut 5 bases from V and 8 bases from J, with 15 bases between. For the CDR3, the DNA is TGTGCCAGTAGTCCTCCCTGGGCGGCCGGCTACACCTTC. Translating it yields CASSPPWAAGYTF.